This T cell receptor beta chain appears in the sequencing data of a study of response to subunit inactivated influenza vaccine. Each CDR3 protein gets one entry after TCRdb re-called the RT-PCR reads with MiXCR. Among about 650,000 distinct CDR3 sequences listed, about 15% were seen once. This clonotype was counted between two and nine times. Its antigen remains unidentified. Study-wide points: Authors suggested each seasonal flu vaccination may recruit only limited numbers of new T cells.

The specimen comprised PBMCs from blood, sampled approximately 12 days after vaccination. The TCR comes from a man in his fifties or sixties who received an inactivated influenza vaccine.

CDR3 in amino acids: CASSDYEQFF. The CDR3 DNA sequence: TGTGCCAGCAGTGACTATGAGCAGTTCTTC. The chain combines TRBV2 with TRBJ2-1; D remains ambiguous. V was shortened by 3 bases and J by 8 bases, with 2 bases between the two germline ends. The CDR3 consists of 10 residues. Germline loops: CDR1 SNHLY, CDR2 FYNNEI.